These 25 T cell receptor beta chains came from one sample sequenced in a study of shared clonotypes between healthy human individuals. Sequencing was performed with immunoSEQ multiplex PCR; in TCRdb, only in-frame clones are kept and a portion is missing. The sample contains roughly 2,300,000 clones, 85% to 95% of which appear only once. The sample taken for sequencing was naive CD4+ T cells from PBMCs. Subset here: CD45RA+ positively selected. These receptors all come from a man between 18 and 35 years old in good health. Some clones in this sample may be carry-over from other donors' samples.

The rearrangement joins TRBV2 to TRBJ2-7, with D unresolved. V was cut by 4 bases and J by 2 bases, with 6 bases left in between. The CDR3 extends over 12 amino acids. The germline gives CDR1 SNHLY, CDR2 FYNNEI. The CDR3 region is CASSVGPYEQYF. In DNA form, the CDR3 reads TGTGCCAGCAGTGTAGGACCCTACGAGCAGTACTTC. Combining the CDR3 with reference TRBV2 and TRBJ2-7 gives the whole variable domain EPEVTQTPSHQVTQMGQEVILRCVPISNHLYFYWYRQILGQKVEFLVSFYNNEISEKSEIFDDQFSVERPDGSNFTLKIRSTKLEDSAMYFCASSVGPYEQYFGPGTRLTVT.

V gene TRBV30 combines with J gene TRBJ2-7; TRBD2 agrees at 7 bases. The germline CDR1 and CDR2 sequences are GTSNPN and SVGIG (reference sequence). The V gene end was trimmed by 1 base and the J gene end by 9 bases; junction bases not matched to a gene: 9. The CDR3 runs to 13 residues. The CDR3 coding sequence is TGTGCCTGGAGTGCAGCGGGACCTGCCCTGCAGTACTTC. Translating it yields CAWSAAGPALQYF. Supplemented by reference TRBV30 and TRBJ2-7, the full variable domain reads SQTIHQWPATLVQPVGSPLSLECTVEGTSNPNLYWYRQAAGRGLQLLFYSVGIGQISSEVPQNLSASRPQDRQFILSSKKLLLSDSGFYLCAWSAAGPALQYFGPGTRLTVT.

The chain employs TRBV6-6 and TRBJ2-7; TRBD2 matches 7 bases. Germline loops: CDR1 MNHNY, CDR2 SVGAGI (reference sequence). With V trimmed by 8 bases and J by 0 bases, 4 bases remained unmatched. The CDR3 loop spans 13 amino acids. In nucleotides, the CDR3 is TGTGCCAGCGTCGGCGGGGGCTCCTACGAGCAGTACTTC. Its translation is CASVGGGSYEQYF.

The chain couples TRBV2 to TRBJ2-5, with D perhaps matching TRBD1 or TRBD2 (5 bases each). Germline V lookup: CDR1 SNHLY, CDR2 FYNNEI. CDR3 length equals 12 residues. V was cut by 6 bases and J by 4 bases, with 9 bases left in between. CDR3 amino acids: CASRGDPETQYF. CDR3 in DNA: TGTGCCAGCAGGGGGGACCCAGAGACCCAGTACTTC.

In nucleotides, the CDR3 is TGTGCCAGCAGGGAGAAGTACTACGAGCAGTACTTC. This translates into CASREKYYEQYF. The rearrangement uses TRBV28 and TRBJ2-7; D unclear. The CDR3 covers 12 residues. In germline, CDR1 is MDHEN, CDR2 SYDVKM. V shed 6 bases and J shed 3 bases, with 9 bases lying between them.

V and J are TRBV14 and TRBJ2-4; D ambiguous. Per germline, CDR1 SGHDN and CDR2 FVKESK. The CDR3 covers 14 residues. V was trimmed by 4 bases and J by 0 bases, leaving 7 bases between them. The CDR3 region is CASSRTEAKNIQYF. The CDR3 nucleotides read TGTGCCAGCAGCCGGACGGAAGCCAAAAACATTCAGTACTTC.

This clone was observed once. The DNA of the CDR3 is TGTGCCAGCAGTTCCGGACAGAAATATGGCTACACCTTC. Translation: CASSSGQKYGYTF. The V and J genes are TRBV28 and TRBJ1-2; D possibly corresponds to TRBD1 (6 bases). V was pared by 4 bases and J by 5 bases, with 11 bases between. Germline values: CDR1 MDHEN, CDR2 SYDVKM. The CDR3 has 13 amino acids.

The J gene is TRBJ2-7, the V gene TRBV7-6, with 7 nucleotides matching TRBD1. Germline V gives CDR1 SGHVS, CDR2 FNYEAQ. This CDR3 comprises 15 residues. V shed 1 base and J 1 base; nucleotides not matched to a gene: 4. Here the CDR3 reads CASSLEAGGSYEQYF. DNA for the CDR3: TGTGCCAGCAGCTTAGAGGCAGGGGGTTCCTACGAGCAGTACTTC.

The chain combines TRBV7-9 with TRBJ2-3; 8 positions agree with TRBD1. The trim removed 5 bases at V and 2 bases at J, leaving 12 bases unmatched. This CDR3 is built from 17 residues. Germline CDR1 SEHNR, CDR2 FQNEAQ (reference sequence). CDR3 nucleotide sequence: TGTGCCAGCAGCCGAGACAGGGGTTCGCGAAACACAGATACGCAGTATTTT. Protein: CASSRDRGSRNTDTQYF.

This rearrangement joins TRBV6-5 to TRBJ2-3; 8 nucleotides agree with TRBD2. Germline V gives CDR1 MNHEY, CDR2 SVGAGI. The CDR3 extends over 15 amino acids. The junction had 5 bases not matched to a gene; V was cut back by 4 bases and J by 2 bases. The CDR3 protein is CASSSPGGATDTQYF. In nucleotides, the CDR3 is TGTGCCAGCAGTTCCCCGGGAGGGGCCACAGATACGCAGTATTTT.

A remark on this clone: The same CDR3 also results from other DNA sequences found in this sample. V gene TRBV28 combines with J gene TRBJ2-7; 8 nucleotides match TRBD1. Trimming cost V 6 bases and J 6 bases; bases outside gene matches: 10. Per germline, CDR1 MDHEN and CDR2 SYDVKM. The CDR3 runs 14 residues. The CDR3 DNA reads as TGTGCCAGCAGCCGCGGACAGGGACAAAGCGAGCAGTACTTC. It yields the protein CASSRGQGQSEQYF. The full variable domain, its missing parts supplied by reference TRBV28 and TRBJ2-7, is DVKVTQSSRYLVKRTGEKVFLECVQDMDHENMFWYRQDPGLGLRLIYFSYDVKMKEKGDIPEGYSVSREKKERFSLILESASTNQTSMYLCASSRGQGQSEQYFGPGTRLTVT.

This chain connects TRBV19 to TRBJ1-5; TRBD1 agrees at 7 bases. With 1 base clipped from V and 0 bases from J, the junction kept 6 bases outside the gene matches. Looked up from germline, CDR1 is LNHDA and CDR2 is SQIVND (reference sequence). The CDR3 loop spans 17 amino acids. The CDR3, as DNA: TGTGCCAGTAGTATAGGGAACAGGGGCTATAGCAATCAGCCCCAGCATTTT. Translation gives CASSIGNRGYSNQPQHF.

The chain joins TRBV7-2 to TRBJ2-7, with 7 bases matching TRBD1. The CDR3 is made up of 16 amino acids. Germline CDR1 is SGHTA and CDR2 is FQGNSA. V shed 4 bases and J 3 bases; nucleotides not matched to a gene: 12. This chain's CDR3 is CASSSYRQGELYEQYF. CDR3 nucleotide sequence: TGTGCCAGCAGCTCCTACCGACAGGGAGAACTCTACGAGCAGTACTTC.

This chain joins TRBV27 and TRBJ2-6; D might be TRBD1 (6 bases). Germline V gene lookup returns CDR1 MNHEY and CDR2 SMNVEV (reference sequence). Trimming removed 6 bases from V and 1 base from J, with 13 bases in between. The CDR3 is 16 residues long. The CDR3 spells CASSRRTGSGANVLTF. DNA for the CDR3: TGTGCCAGCAGCCGCCGAACAGGGTCTGGGGCCAACGTCCTGACTTTC.

Only one count was recorded for this clone. The CDR3 is CASSIGILGTSGGYEQYF. The CDR3 DNA is TGTGCCAGTAGTATAGGGATACTCGGGACTAGCGGGGGCTACGAGCAGTACTTC. The J gene is TRBJ2-7, the V gene TRBV19; TRBD2 aligns across 14 bases. Trimming removed 1 base from V and 3 bases from J; junction bases left unmatched: 8. The V gene's germline CDR1 is LNHDA and CDR2 SQIVND (reference sequence). The CDR3 spans 18 residues.

On this clone: Additional DNA sequences in this sample encode the identical CDR3. The genes are TRBV7-3 and TRBJ2-6, with D possibly TRBD2 on 5 matching bases. The CDR3 contains 15 residues. Looked up from germline, CDR1 is SGHTA and CDR2 is FQGTGA. With 2 bases removed from V and 1 base from J, the gap between germline ends came to 6 bases. The CDR3, as DNA: TGTGCCAGCAGCTTAGGCGGGTCTGGGGCCAACGTCCTGACTTTC. This sequence encodes CASSLGGSGANVLTF.

V and J are TRBV5-3 and TRBJ1-4; 7 bases agree with TRBD1. TRBV5-3 is identified as an open reading frame with a role that is uncertain. V lost 4 bases, J lost 2 bases, and 11 bases stayed unmatched. The CDR3 is 17 residues long. The CDR3 DNA follows: TGTGCCAGAAGCCGCGAGGAGGGGGCGCTGACTAATGAAAAACTGTTTTTT. This codes for CARSREEGALTNEKLFF.

This sequence joins TRBV28 and TRBJ1-6, with 10 bases identical to TRBD1. Germline V gene sequence: CDR1 MDHEN, CDR2 SYDVKM. The CDR3 runs 16 residues. V lost 3 bases, J lost 15 bases, and 14 bases stayed unmatched. The CDR3 sequence is CASSLRTGQGPKVLHF. CDR3 nucleotides: TGTGCCAGCAGTTTGCGTACGGGACAGGGGCCGAAGGTCCTCCACTTT.

J is TRBJ2-3 and V is TRBV7-3; TRBD2 matches at 12 bases. Germline CDR1 reads SGHTA; CDR2 reads FQGTGA. The CDR3 runs 18 residues. Trimming cost V 1 base and J 4 bases; bases outside gene matches: 9. The CDR3 DNA sequence: TGTGCCAGCAGCTTAATGCCTAGCGGGAGGGCCGTCGCAGATACGCAGTATTTT. Encoded protein: CASSLMPSGRAVADTQYF. Variable domain in full (rest from reference TRBV7-3 and TRBJ2-3): GAGVSQTPSNKVTEKGKYVELRCDPISGHTALYWYRQSLGQGPEFLIYFQGTGAADDSGLPNDRFFAVRPEGSVSTLKIQRTERGDSAVYLCASSLMPSGRAVADTQYFGPGTRLTVL.

The genes are TRBV7-8 and TRBJ2-7; the D gene is possibly TRBD1 (6 bases). The CDR3 is made up of 14 amino acids. CDR1 and CDR2 (germline): SGHVS, FQNEAQ. Trimming took 5 bases from V and 6 from J, leaving 17 bases between them. This CDR3 reads CASSQRTGSSEQYF. For the CDR3, the DNA is TGTGCCAGCAGCCAACGTACAGGGTCCAGCGAGCAGTACTTC.

This chain uses TRBV29-1 with TRBJ2-7; TRBD2 is a possible D gene (5 bases). CDR3 size: 14 residues. V was clipped by 3 bases and J by 5 bases, with 17 bases between them. Germline values: CDR1 SQVTM, CDR2 ANQGSEA. In DNA form, the CDR3 reads TGCAGCGTTGACGGGATAAACGGTTTAGACGAGCAGTACTTC. It specifies CSVDGINGLDEQYF.

The chain recombines TRBV6-5 with TRBJ2-3; tentatively, D is TRBD2 (5 bases). Trimming pared 0 bases from V and 1 base from J, leaving 8 bases between. The CDR3 runs 15 residues. Germline CDR1 and CDR2: MNHEY and SVGAGI. CDR3 DNA: TGTGCCAGCAGTTACTCGCTCGGGGGCACAGATACGCAGTATTTT. As protein: CASSYSLGGTDTQYF.

This clone came up once. J is TRBJ2-1 and V is TRBV27, with TRBD2 matching 8 bases. This CDR3 region has 16 residues. Trimming removed 2 bases from V and 1 base from J; junction bases left unmatched: 4. CDR1 is MNHEY and CDR2 is SMNVEV in the germline V gene (reference sequence). CDR3: CASSLALAGSYNEQFF. For the CDR3, the DNA is TGTGCCAGCAGTTTAGCATTAGCGGGATCCTACAATGAGCAGTTCTTC.

The J gene is TRBJ1-1, the V gene TRBV11-2, with unresolved D. The V gene lost 5 bases and the J gene lost 4 bases, with 14 bases spanning the gap. The CDR3 sequence is 14 residues long. CDR1 is SGHAT and CDR2 is FQNNGV in the germline V gene. The CDR3 here is CASSPIGVPTEAFF. The CDR3 DNA is TGTGCCAGCAGCCCTATCGGGGTCCCCACTGAAGCTTTCTTT. The whole variable domain, remainder taken from reference TRBV11-2 and TRBJ1-1, is EAGVAQSPRYKIIEKRQSVAFWCNPISGHATLYWYQQILGQGPKLLIQFQNNGVVDDSQLPKDRFSAERLKGVDSTLKIQPAKLEDSAVYLCASSPIGVPTEAFFGQGTRLTVV.

This chain links TRBV4-1 with TRBJ2-6; a possible D gene is TRBD2 (6 bases). Germline loops: CDR1 MGHRA, CDR2 YSYEKL. The CDR3 is made up of 17 amino acids. V was clipped by 1 base and J by 1 base, with 11 bases between them. The CDR3 region is CASSQGRAGSGANVLTF. In DNA, the CDR3 is TGCGCCAGCAGCCAAGGGCGGGCGGGGTCTGGGGCCAACGTCCTGACTTTC.